This TCR beta chain was recorded in a study of Ad26.COV2.S vaccination and SARS-CoV-2 variants. The CDR3 sequence is 16 residues long. V lost 5 bases, J lost 1 base, and 11 bases stayed unmatched. Germline V gene lookup returns CDR1 SGHRS and CDR2 YFSETQ. The treatment here: roughly 18 received Ad26.COV2.S at low or high dose, single or two shots; about 5 received placebo; per-sample allocation not given. The study sampled participants on day 63 after the first vaccine or placebo injection. An adult of 18-55 years in Boston served as donor. This clone was counted only a few times. What it recognizes is unknown. Study observations and caveats: It was reported that spike-specific CD8+ and CD4+ T cell responses were substantially broad after vaccination.

Sequenced by immunoSEQ multiplex PCR; TCRdb stores in-frame clones only, minus some. This table holds approximately 480,000 clones, around nine tenths found once. The source is a person between 18 and 65 years old who received the Ad26.COV2.S COVID-19 vaccine or a placebo. The material sequenced was peripheral blood, taken in a trial of Ad26.COV2.S vaccine versus placebo. The chain has TRBV5-1 and TRBJ1-1, with TRBD1 identical over 7 bases. The chain's CDR3 is CASSQTSGTENTEAFF. CDR3 bases: TGCGCCAGCAGTCAAACCTCCGGGACAGAGAACACTGAAGCTTTCTTT.